Sequencing of this T cell receptor beta chain was carried out in a study of cytomegalovirus exposure and HLA in healthy donors. The PCR ran on 60 Vbeta and 13 Jbeta primers. TCRdb keeps only in-frame clones here, not all; method: immunoSEQ multiplex PCR. Here the sample spans about 41,000 clones, 65% to 85% being singletons. The germline V gene encodes CDR1 SGHDT and CDR2 YYEEEE. The CDR3 extends over 16 amino acids. Trimming left V 0 bases short and J 1 base short, with 13 bases between. The chain couples TRBV5-6 to TRBJ1-1; D might be TRBD1 (6 bases). Specimen: PBMCs. This sequence was found in a man aged 50 or older in good health and CMV-seronegative. In DNA form, the CDR3 reads TGTGCCAGCAGCTTGGTCGACGCCAGGGGGAACACTGAAGCTTTCTTT. It specifies CASSLVDARGNTEAFF.